The 10 T cell receptor beta chains presented below share a single source sample, sequenced in a study of breast tumors, draining lymph nodes, adjacent tissues. Samples came from axillary lymph nodes draining the breast cancer. A single record per CDR3 protein comes from TCRdb applying MiXCR to the multiplex PCR reads. The repertoire consists of about 120,000 distinct CDR3 sequences, with about 20% occurring once and the leading ten covering roughly 3.6%. Sequenced material: axillary lymph node tissue. Receptors were obtained from a female donor with breast cancer. Some clones in this sample may be carry-over from other donors' samples.

About this clonotype: Being one base from a much bigger clone, this may be a read error. Here the CDR3 omits its conserved ending phenylalanine or tryptophan, so a read error is the likely source. J is TRBJ1-3 and V is TRBV19; 9 nucleotides match TRBD1. Germline lookup yields CDR1 LNHDA and CDR2 SQIVND (reference sequence). The CDR3 spans 14 residues. Trimming removed 11 bases from V and 2 bases from J; junction bases left unmatched: 7. In DNA form, the CDR3 reads TGTGCCGCTCGGGACAGGGCTCCTGGAAACACCATATATCTT. Translated: CAARDRAPGNTIYL.

With respect to this clonotype: It may be a read error: a sequence one base away is much more abundant. The genes are TRBV12-3 or TRBV12-4 and TRBJ1-2, with unresolved D. The CDR3 has 12 residues. Trimming shortened V by 11 bases and J by 2 bases, and 12 bases separated the two germline ends. CDR3 in amino acids: CAGTGLNYGYTF. DNA for the CDR3: TGTGCCGGCACCGGACTCAACTATGGCTACACCTTC.

This clonotype was picked up many times. V and J are TRBV7-2 and TRBJ2-2, with D uncertain. The CDR3 sequence is 14 residues long. V lost 2 bases and J lost 0, with 4 bases in between. Germline loops: CDR1 SGHTA, CDR2 FQGNSA. The CDR3 protein is CASSLLSNTGELFF. CDR3 in DNA: TGTGCCAGCAGCTTATTGTCGAACACCGGGGAGCTGTTTTTT.

This clonotype was seen ten or more times. This chain uses TRBV5-1 with TRBJ2-7; unclear D gene. The CDR3 sequence is 15 residues long. Trimming left V 0 bases short and J 5 bases short, with 15 bases between. Per the germline V gene, CDR1 is SGHRS and CDR2 is YFSETQ. CDR3 nucleotide sequence: TGCGCCAGCAGCTTGGCGCTAGGAGAGTTCAACGAGCAGTACTTC. This translates into CASSLALGEFNEQYF.

This rearrangement joins TRBV28 to TRBJ1-5; 8 bases map to TRBD1. The germline V gene encodes CDR1 MDHEN and CDR2 SYDVKM. V shed 5 bases and J 0 bases; nucleotides not matched to a gene: 18. The CDR3 spans 20 residues. CDR3 amino acids: CASSTLLGNRDRHSNQPQHF. The CDR3 coding sequence is TGTGCCAGCAGTACCCTATTGGGAAACCGGGACAGGCATAGCAATCAGCCCCAGCATTTT. Filled out from reference TRBV28 and TRBJ1-5, the complete variable domain reads DVKVTQSSRYLVKRTGEKVFLECVQDMDHENMFWYRQDPGLGLRLIYFSYDVKMKEKGDIPEGYSVSREKKERFSLILESASTNQTSMYLCASSTLLGNRDRHSNQPQHFGDGTRLSIL.

In DNA form, the CDR3 reads TGTGCCAGCAGCTTAGAGCCCCGGGGGGATCAGCCCCAGCATTTT. Its protein product is CASSLEPRGDQPQHF. The chain couples TRBV11-2 to TRBJ1-5, with D possibly being TRBD1 (5 bases). The ends were cut back, 0 bases at V and 5 bases at J, with 11 bases in the middle. This CDR3 is built from 15 residues. Germline CDR1 and CDR2: SGHAT and FQNNGV.

This clonotype came up many times. This chain uses TRBV19 with TRBJ1-6, with 8 positions matching TRBD1. The CDR3 has 14 amino acids. Germline V gives CDR1 LNHDA, CDR2 SQIVND (reference sequence). The trim removed 5 bases at V and 10 bases at J, leaving 7 bases unmatched. DNA for the CDR3: TGTGCCAGTAGTTTGGGACAGGATGTGTCACCCCTCCACTTT. Translation: CASSLGQDVSPLHF.

This clonotype was recorded many times. This chain joins TRBV3-1 and TRBJ2-2; tentative D call: TRBD2 (6 bases). The V end was cut by 7 bases, the J end by 6 bases, with 15 bases between. The CDR3 runs 14 residues. Looked up from germline, CDR1 is LGHDT and CDR2 is YNNKEL (reference sequence). CDR3: CASKGSGGAGELFF. Here the CDR3 DNA reads TGTGCCAGCAAAGGTTCAGGAGGGGCCGGGGAGCTGTTTTTT. The whole variable domain, filled in from reference TRBV3-1 and TRBJ2-2, reads DTAVSQTPKYLVTQMGNDKSIKCEQNLGHDTMYWYKQDSKKFLKIMFSYNNKELIINETVPNRFSPKSPDKAHLNLHINSLELGDSAVYFCASKGSGGAGELFFGEGSRLTVL.

This clonotype appeared many times. Its ends do not fully match the called genes, so a read error is possible. The rearrangement joins TRBV7-7 to TRBJ2-2; TRBD1 might be the D (7 bases). The CDR3 is made up of 15 amino acids. Germline V gives CDR1 SSHAT, CDR2 FNYEAQ (reference sequence). The CDR3 sequence: CASSLLSGGGGELFF. CDR3 DNA sequence: TGTGCTAGCAGCTTACTCTCAGGGGGAGGCGGGGAGCTGTTTTTT.

This clonotype occurred many times. The CDR3 sequence is CASSSGHRGETQYF. The CDR3, as DNA: TGTGCCAGCAGCTCCGGGCACAGGGGGGAGACCCAGTACTTC. This rearrangement joins TRBV3-1 to TRBJ2-5; TRBD1 agrees at 8 bases. From germline, CDR1 is LGHDT and CDR2 YNNKEL (reference sequence). The CDR3 contains 14 residues. J gave up 5 bases and V 5 bases, and 7 bases lay outside the gene matches.